The 12 T cell receptor beta chains listed next were all sequenced from one sample in a study of control samples from healthy donors and cancer patients. Profiled with immunoSEQ multiplex PCR; TCRdb holds only in-frame clones, not every one. Of 160,000 or so clones listed, around 96% were seen once; the top ten hold approximately 0.97%. The sample consisted of blood. The origin of the receptors is a woman in her 30s in good health.

This clone appeared once. DNA for the CDR3: TGTGCCAGCAGGATTACGGAAAACACCATATATTTT. Protein: CASRITENTIYF. J is TRBJ1-3 and V is TRBV2; no firm D call. The CDR3 spans 12 residues. Deletions cut 6 bases from V and 6 bases from J, with 9 bases between. The V gene's germline CDR1 is SNHLY and CDR2 FYNNEI.

The rearrangement joins TRBV11-2 to TRBJ1-1; D may be TRBD1 (5 bases). Trimming left V 6 bases short and J 0 bases short, with 17 bases between. The germline gives CDR1 SGHAT, CDR2 FQNNGV. The CDR3 is 16 amino acids. The CDR3: CASRLRGGGLNTEAFF. DNA of the CDR3: TGTGCCAGCAGACTCCGCGGGGGAGGGCTGAACACTGAAGCTTTCTTT.

The genes are TRBV5-1 and TRBJ2-7, with D possibly matching TRBD2 (5 bases). Germline CDR1 is SGHRS and CDR2 is YFSETQ. Trimming cost V 5 bases and J 2 bases, with 14 bases left between them. The CDR3 runs 14 residues. CDR3 coding DNA: TGCGCCAGCAGTCCTACTAGGCCCGCCTACGAGCAGTACTTC. This encodes CASSPTRPAYEQYF.

The chain employs TRBV9 and TRBJ1-2; 10 bases fit TRBD1. The germline V gene has CDR1 SGDLS and CDR2 YYNGEE. Germline trimming cut 1 base from V and 4 bases from J; bases unmatched to any gene: 4. The CDR3 covers 15 residues. CDR3 region: CASSVTDRGSYGYTF. The DNA of the CDR3 is TGTGCCAGCAGCGTAACGGACAGGGGGTCCTATGGCTACACCTTC.

V is TRBV19 and J is TRBJ1-5; perhaps TRBD1 as D (6 bases). Germline V CDR1 and CDR2: LNHDA, SQIVND (reference sequence). This CDR3 has 15 residues. Trimming pared 4 bases from V and 7 bases from J, leaving 17 bases between. The CDR3 DNA reads as TGTGCCAGTAGTAACTGGAGGGGGGGGAAACAGCCCCAGCATTTT. It yields the protein CASSNWRGGKQPQHF.

This clone has a single count. J is TRBJ2-7 and V is TRBV6-6; D might be TRBD2 (6 bases). Germline V gene data show CDR1 as MNHNY and CDR2 as SVGAGI (reference sequence). Trimming removed 4 bases from V and 3 bases from J, with 13 bases in between. This CDR3 is built from 14 residues. CDR3 sequence (DNA): TGTGCCAGCAGTTGGGGACTGGAGGACTACGAGCAGTACTTC. It specifies CASSWGLEDYEQYF.

The chain has TRBV11-2 and TRBJ1-6, with 7 bases lining up with TRBD1. Germline CDR1 SGHAT, CDR2 FQNNGV. The CDR3 is 17 residues long. Trimming removed 1 base from V and 7 bases from J; junction bases left unmatched: 10. The CDR3 DNA follows: TGTGCCAGCAGCTTAGTCCCGACAGGGACAAGCAATTCACCCCTCCACTTT. The encoded protein is CASSLVPTGTSNSPLHF.

CDR3 protein: CAWRRDRGNYGYTF. The DNA for the CDR3 is TGTGCCTGGAGGCGGGACAGGGGGAACTATGGCTACACCTTC. The gene calls are TRBV30 and TRBJ1-2, with TRBD1 matching 11 bases. The CDR3 sequence is 14 residues long. Germline V CDR1 and CDR2: GTSNPN, SVGIG (reference sequence). The trim removed 3 bases at V and 2 bases at J, leaving 2 bases unmatched.

This CDR3 is CASTRTWTFGAEAFF. CDR3 coding DNA: TGTGCCAGCACCCGAACCTGGACGTTTGGGGCTGAAGCTTTCTTT. The J gene is TRBJ1-1, the V gene TRBV27; D ambiguous. V was trimmed by 7 bases and J by 6 bases, leaving 21 bases between them. There are 15 residues in the CDR3. Germline V gives CDR1 MNHEY, CDR2 SMNVEV (reference sequence).

V gene TRBV3-1 (or the pseudogene TRBV3-2) combines with J gene TRBJ2-7, with TRBD2 matching 7 bases. CDR1 is LGHDT and CDR2 is YNNKEL in the germline V gene (reference sequence). The length of the CDR3 is 14 residues. The J segment lost 5 bases and the V segment lost 1 base, leaving 5 bases of the junction unmatched. CDR3 sequence (DNA): TGTGCCAGCAGCCAAGGGGGGGGGATGAACGAGCAGTACTTC. Translating it yields CASSQGGGMNEQYF.

This clone was detected once. This chain uses TRBV27 with TRBJ1-5; no clear D gene. The V end lost 6 bases, the J end lost 0 bases, and 6 bases lay between the germline ends. CDR1 is MNHEY and CDR2 is SMNVEV in the germline V gene (reference sequence). There are 13 residues in the CDR3. CDR3 residues: CASSFYSNQPQHF. CDR3 nucleotide sequence: TGTGCCAGCAGCTTCTATAGCAATCAGCCCCAGCATTTT.

J is TRBJ2-7 and V is TRBV28; no definite D call. Germline V gene sequence: CDR1 MDHEN, CDR2 SYDVKM. This CDR3 spans 16 amino acids. The ends were cut back, 5 bases at V and 0 bases at J, with 17 bases in the middle. The CDR3 coding sequence is TGTGCCAGCAGTGGAAACATCAGGAAGAGCTCCTACGAGCAGTACTTC. Translating it yields CASSGNIRKSSYEQYF.